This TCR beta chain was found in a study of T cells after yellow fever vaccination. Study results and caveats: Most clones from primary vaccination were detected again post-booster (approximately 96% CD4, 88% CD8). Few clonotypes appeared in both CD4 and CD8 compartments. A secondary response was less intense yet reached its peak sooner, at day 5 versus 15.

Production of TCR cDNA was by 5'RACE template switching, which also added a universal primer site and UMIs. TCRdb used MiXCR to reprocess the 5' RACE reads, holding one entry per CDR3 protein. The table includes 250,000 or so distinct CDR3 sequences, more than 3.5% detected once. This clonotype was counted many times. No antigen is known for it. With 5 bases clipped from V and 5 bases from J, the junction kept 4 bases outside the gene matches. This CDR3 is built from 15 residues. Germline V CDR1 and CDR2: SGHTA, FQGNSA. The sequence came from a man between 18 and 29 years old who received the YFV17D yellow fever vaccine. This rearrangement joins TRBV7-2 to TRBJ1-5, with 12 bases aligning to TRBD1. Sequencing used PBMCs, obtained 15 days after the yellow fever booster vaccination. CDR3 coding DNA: TGTGCCAGCAGCACTGGGACAGGGGGCTATCAGCCCCAGCATTTT. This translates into CASSTGTGGYQPQHF. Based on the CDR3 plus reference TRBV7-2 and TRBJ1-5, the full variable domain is GAGVSQSPSNKVTEKGKDVELRCDPISGHTALYWYRQSLGQGLEFLIYFQGNSAPDKSGLPSDRFSAERTGGSVSTLTIQRTQQEDSAVYLCASSTGTGGYQPQHFGDGTRLSIL.